This T cell receptor (beta chain) emerged from a study of T cell repertoires and Cas9 in healthy adults (dated by TCRdb to 2017 to 2018). With respect to the entire study: Within the CD4 and CD8 compartments, the researchers characterized SpCas9-reactive T cells in terms of multi-effector potency, cytotoxicity and lineage determination. This study looked at whether people already carry T cell immunity to the Streptococcus pyogenes Cas9 nuclease (SpCas9), the enzyme used in CRISPR gene editing. What the study reported, not specific to this receptor: SpCas9-reactive regulatory T cells were reported to mitigate proliferation and function of SpCas9-reactive effector T cells in vitro.

Library generation was performed with the immunoSEQ multiplex PCR assay. TCRdb limited this immuneACCESS table to in-frame rearrangements with V and J called. A share of clones is missing; checked studies link under half to unresolved V genes, and the rest is unexplained. For this sample the table gives approximately 23,000 clones, of which about 90% were detected only once. The ten largest make up less than 2% of the sample. Details on this clone: Its antigen remains undetermined. No quality values exist for individual bases; no much larger clone is one base distant.

Sequences MNHEY (CDR1) and SVGAGI (CDR2) are obtained from the germline V gene. The CDR3 runs 13 amino acids, cysteine and phenylalanine included. The only DNA kept is the CDR3, 39 bases in frame from the first base. V and J are truncated by 5 bases and 2 bases respectively, leaving an intervening sequence of 9 bases. Healthy humans served as the donors. Sequencing input: CD4+ effector T cells (CD127+, CD25-, CD137-, CD154-) from PBMCs; culture status not recorded. The TCR was taken from a human donor in good health. The chain uses TRBV6-5 and TRBJ2-5; no confident D gene assignment can be made. The nucleotide sequence is given as TGTGCCAGCAGTGAAAGGGATCAAGAGACCCAGTACTTC. It encodes CASSERDQETQYF.